These 21 T cell receptor beta chains were sequenced from one sample in a study of response to subunit inactivated influenza vaccine. TCRdb re-called the RT-PCR reads through MiXCR, storing one row per CDR3 protein. The repertoire consists of about 540,000 distinct CDR3 sequences, with approximately 20% occurring once and the leading ten covering around 2.8%. These data were also filed under a second study, of T cells expressing NK-cell markers. This second report adds: Beta-chain TCR cDNA was generated via 5'RACE template switching with UMIs.

The source material was CD4+ T cells sorted from PBMCs, sampled 11 to 12 days after vaccination. The origin of the receptors is a man aged 50 to 60 who received an inactivated influenza vaccine.

This clonotype was observed a handful of times. The CDR3 loop reads CASSGPGEQFF. The CDR3 nucleotides are TGTGCCAGCAGTGGACCTGGTGAGCAGTTCTTC. The V and J genes are TRBV2 and TRBJ2-1; D is ambiguous. V was clipped by 4 bases and J by 9 bases, with 7 bases between them. Looked up from germline, CDR1 is SNHLY and CDR2 is FYNNEI. The CDR3 spans 11 residues. Full variable domain (remainder filled in from reference TRBV2 and TRBJ2-1): EPEVTQTPSHQVTQMGQEVILRCVPISNHLYFYWYRQILGQKVEFLVSFYNNEISEKSEIFDDQFSVERPDGSNFTLKIRSTKLEDSAMYFCASSGPGEQFFGPGTRLTVL.

The rearrangement joins TRBV3-1 to TRBJ2-1; TRBD2 matches 9 bases. V was clipped by 2 bases and J by 5 bases; unmatched bases: 7. There are 16 residues in the CDR3. The germline V gene has CDR1 LGHDT and CDR2 YNNKEL (reference sequence). The CDR3 region is CASSQIGLAPHNEQFF. The CDR3 region has the DNA TGTGCCAGCAGCCAAATCGGACTAGCGCCCCACAATGAGCAGTTCTTC.

A few counts support this clonotype. This chain uses TRBV28 with TRBJ2-7; 10 bases fit TRBD1. This CDR3 region has 17 residues. Per germline, CDR1 MDHEN and CDR2 SYDVKM. The V segment lost 5 bases and the J segment 5 bases; nucleotides outside the gene matches: 15. The CDR3 bases are TGTGCCAGCAGTCCAGCGACAGGGGGCTTAAGGGAAAACGAGCAGTACTTC. Its translation is CASSPATGGLRENEQYF.

This rearrangement joins TRBV7-2 to TRBJ2-3, with D perhaps TRBD1 or TRBD2 (7 bases each). Trimming left V 4 bases short and J 11 bases short, with 16 bases between. This CDR3 is 13 amino acids long. Germline V gene lookup returns CDR1 SGHTA and CDR2 FQGNSA. The CDR3 loop reads CASSSNAGGGQYF. The CDR3 DNA is TGTGCCAGCAGCTCTAACGCAGGGGGGGGGCAGTATTTT.

V and J are TRBV5-6 and TRBJ2-7; D not resolved. Per germline, CDR1 SGHDT and CDR2 YYEEEE. The CDR3 extends over 13 amino acids. V was pared by 0 bases and J by 4 bases, with 8 bases between. DNA for the CDR3: TGTGCCAGCAGCTTGGACAGCGCTTACGAGCAGTACTTC. Amino acids: CASSLDSAYEQYF.

This clonotype occurred a few times. Written as DNA, the CDR3 is TGCGCCAGCAGTCAAGGACGGCTCTATGGCTACACCTTC. Its protein product is CASSQGRLYGYTF. V and J are TRBV5-1 and TRBJ1-2; D is undetermined. The CDR3 spans 13 residues. Germline V CDR1 and CDR2: SGHRS, YFSETQ. V shed 5 bases and J shed 4 bases, with 12 bases lying between them.

The V call is TRBV2, the J call TRBJ1-2; 7 bases map to TRBD1. The CDR3 spans 14 residues. CDR1 and CDR2 (germline): SNHLY, FYNNEI. V lost 4 bases to trimming and J lost 2 bases; unmatched junction nucleotides: 4. CDR3 bases: TGTGCCAGCAGTGCCTCGACAGGGAACTATGGCTACACCTTC. Its protein product is CASSASTGNYGYTF.

V usage is TRBV20-1 and J usage is TRBJ2-7, with 10 nucleotides matching TRBD2. Germline CDR1 DFQATT, CDR2 SNEGSKA (reference sequence). V shed 4 bases, J shed 4 bases, and the junction held 7 bases outside the gene matches. The CDR3 is 14 residues long. The CDR3 DNA follows: TGCAGTGCTACGTGGGCTAGCGGGAGTTACGAGCAGTACTTC. It is translated as CSATWASGSYEQYF.

The rearrangement links TRBV28 to TRBJ2-7; a weak D match, TRBD1 (6 bases). CDR1 and CDR2 from the germline V gene are MDHEN and SYDVKM. The CDR3 is 15 amino acids. Trimming stripped 4 bases from V and 0 bases from J, with 13 bases between. CDR3 nucleotides: TGTGCCAGCAGTTCCGGGACAATCCGCTCCTACGAGCAGTACTTC. The encoded protein is CASSSGTIRSYEQYF. The entire variable domain, with the rest obtained from reference TRBV28 and TRBJ2-7, is as follows: DVKVTQSSRYLVKRTGEKVFLECVQDMDHENMFWYRQDPGLGLRLIYFSYDVKMKEKGDIPEGYSVSREKKERFSLILESASTNQTSMYLCASSSGTIRSYEQYFGPGTRLTVT.

This chain's CDR3 is CATKRSSGGEQYF. CDR3 nucleotide sequence: TGTGCCACCAAGAGATCCAGCGGAGGCGAGCAGTACTTC. J is TRBJ2-7 and V is TRBV2, with D possibly being TRBD2 (5 bases). Germline V CDR1 and CDR2: SNHLY, FYNNEI. V dropped 10 bases and J dropped 6 bases, with 19 bases sitting between them. This CDR3 has 13 amino acids.

This chain connects TRBV18 to TRBJ2-1; the match to TRBD2 covers 11 bases. Germline lookup yields CDR1 KGHSH and CDR2 LQKENI. J gave up 3 bases and V 5 bases, and 12 bases lay outside the gene matches. This CDR3 has 18 residues. This chain's CDR3 is CASSAGLAVASSYNEQFF. CDR3 nucleotide sequence: TGTGCCAGCTCAGCGGGACTAGCGGTCGCTTCGAGCTACAATGAGCAGTTCTTC.

This clonotype showed up just a few times. This chain uses TRBV7-2 with TRBJ2-1; TRBD2 matches 10 bases. In germline, CDR1 is SGHTA, CDR2 FQGNSA. V lost 5 bases to trimming and J lost 4 bases; unmatched junction nucleotides: 5. This CDR3 has 15 residues. The CDR3 spells CASSVGLADYNEQFF. The CDR3 nucleotides read TGTGCCAGCAGCGTCGGACTAGCGGATTACAATGAGCAGTTCTTC.

This clonotype appeared a few times. The DNA of the CDR3 is TGCAGTACTTTGGGGGCGTACAGCGCTAAAGATGAGCAGTTCTTC. Its protein is CSTLGAYSAKDEQFF. The chain has TRBV20-1 and TRBJ2-1; tentative D call: TRBD1 (6 bases). The ends were cut back, 8 bases at V and 8 bases at J, with 25 bases in the middle. Germline-derived CDR1 and CDR2 are DFQATT and SNEGSKA (reference sequence). CDR3 length: 15 amino acids.

This clonotype was found many times. V usage is TRBV11-2 and J usage is TRBJ1-4, with no clear D. The germline gives CDR1 SGHAT, CDR2 FQNNGV. V lost 5 bases, J lost 5 bases, and 9 bases lay in between. The CDR3 consists of 13 residues. CDR3 sequence: CASSVHRNEKLFF. The CDR3 coding sequence is TGTGCCAGCAGCGTCCACAGAAATGAAAAACTGTTTTTT.

This clonotype was recorded a few times. The chain employs TRBV20-1 and TRBJ1-1, with D possibly matching TRBD1 (5 bases). CDR1 DFQATT and CDR2 SNEGSKA come from the germline V gene (reference sequence). V shed 0 bases and J shed 7 bases, with 15 bases lying between them. The CDR3 spans 14 residues. The CDR3: CSARDGRDSFEAFF. The CDR3 DNA reads as TGCAGTGCTAGAGATGGCAGGGACTCTTTTGAAGCTTTCTTT.

The gene calls are TRBV11-2 and TRBJ2-2; D is perhaps TRBD2 (6 bases). The V and J ends lost 5 bases and 4 bases respectively, with 17 bases between them. This CDR3 has 16 amino acids. Germline-derived CDR1 and CDR2 are SGHAT and FQNNGV. The CDR3 sequence is CASSPLRGISTGELFF. The CDR3 region has the DNA TGTGCCAGCAGCCCCCTCCGCGGGATCTCCACCGGGGAGCTGTTTTTT.

The rearrangement links TRBV6-1 to TRBJ1-4; 9 bases line up with TRBD1. The length of the CDR3 is 14 residues. With V trimmed by 0 bases and J by 10 bases, 3 bases remained unmatched. Germline V gene sequence: CDR1 MNHNS, CDR2 SASEGT. The CDR3 loop is CASSEAGQGGKLFF. The CDR3 DNA is TGTGCCAGCAGTGAAGCGGGACAGGGCGGAAAACTGTTTTTT.

This clonotype was recorded a few times. The chain is built from TRBV7-8 and TRBJ2-5; D is tentatively TRBD1 or TRBD2 (5 bases each). CDR3 length equals 14 residues. V was pared by 5 bases and J by 5 bases, with 15 bases between. In germline, CDR1 is SGHVS, CDR2 FQNEAQ. The CDR3 loop is CASSATGARETQYF. The CDR3 nucleotides are TGTGCCAGCAGCGCTACCGGGGCCAGGGAGACCCAGTACTTC.

The chain combines TRBV12-3 or TRBV12-4 with TRBJ1-1; 8 nucleotides align to TRBD1. CDR3 size: 14 residues. V was pared by 6 bases and J by 5 bases, with 8 bases of the junction left unmatched. The CDR3 sequence: CASRPKDRDTEAFF. The CDR3 coding sequence is TGTGCCAGCAGACCTAAGGACAGGGATACTGAAGCTTTCTTT.

This clonotype was observed a handful of times. The V and J genes are TRBV4-1 and TRBJ2-3; possibly TRBD2 for D (7 bases). This CDR3 is built from 14 residues. Germline V gives CDR1 MGHRA, CDR2 YSYEKL. Trimming stripped 1 base from V and 5 bases from J, with 10 bases between. This chain's CDR3 is CASSQGGGQDTQYF. The DNA for the CDR3 is TGCGCCAGCAGCCAAGGGGGGGGGCAAGATACGCAGTATTTT.

This clonotype was seen only a few times. The V call is TRBV28, the J call TRBJ2-5; 8 nucleotides line up with TRBD1. CDR3 size: 14 residues. The trim removed 7 bases at V and 5 bases at J, leaving 9 bases unmatched. In germline, CDR1 is MDHEN, CDR2 SYDVKM. CDR3 residues: CASTVGTGGETQYF. The CDR3 coding sequence is TGTGCCAGCACCGTTGGGACAGGCGGGGAGACCCAGTACTTC. Together with reference TRBV28 and TRBJ2-5, the CDR3 gives the full variable domain: DVKVTQSSRYLVKRTGEKVFLECVQDMDHENMFWYRQDPGLGLRLIYFSYDVKMKEKGDIPEGYSVSREKKERFSLILESASTNQTSMYLCASTVGTGGETQYFGPGTRLLVL.